This T cell receptor beta chain was recorded in a study of CD8 T cells in Susac syndrome. The study, taken as a whole, reports: That the number of individuals in its TCR sequencing and HLA analysis was relatively small was acknowledged by the study.

In germline, CDR1 is SGDLS, CDR2 YYNGEE. Trimming removed 0 bases at V and 4 bases at J, with 11 bases between. The CDR3 extends over 16 amino acids. RNA in amounts of about 0.5 to 1 ug was reverse transcribed with random hexamers. Using its own MiXCR run on the immunoSEQ multiplex PCR reads, TCRdb lists one record per CDR3 protein. The table includes 150,000 to 200,000 distinct CDR3 sequences, about 93% detected once. About this clonotype: The target antigen is unknown.

This sequence originates from a human donor in good health. The rearrangement uses TRBV9 and TRBJ1-6; no reliable D call. The sequenced material came from CD4+ T cells from PBMCs. CDR3 amino acids: CASSVGQVGYNSPLHF. In DNA form, the CDR3 reads TGTGCCAGCAGCGTAGGACAAGTTGGGTATAATTCACCCCTCCACTTT.